Shown below are 21 T cell receptor beta chains from a single sample sequenced in a study of T cell repertoires in cytomegalovirus infection. TCRdb ran MiXCR on the reads and lists one entry per CDR3 protein. This table holds approximately 990,000 distinct CDR3 sequences, 25% to 40% found once. Antigen specificity for these receptors is unknown. Sequenced material: cultured CD8+ T cells from PBMCs, taken from culture after CMV antigen stimulation. These receptor sequences come from a human donor in good health (CMV status not recorded). Some clones in this sample may be carry-over from other donors' samples.

This clonotype was seen a few times. CDR3 DNA sequence: TGTGCCAGCAGAAATCACCTGACTAGCGGCTCCTACGAGCAGTACTTC. Translating gives CASRNHLTSGSYEQYF. The chain recombines TRBV6-5 with TRBJ2-7, with TRBD2 identical over 9 bases. Germline loops: CDR1 MNHEY, CDR2 SVGAGI. Germline trimming cut 6 bases from V and 0 bases from J; bases unmatched to any gene: 9. This CDR3 is built from 16 residues.

This clonotype was detected many times. The junction shows a germline mismatch at one end, possibly a read error. This chain links TRBV7-9 with TRBJ2-7; the D gene is possibly TRBD2 (6 bases). There are 11 residues in the CDR3. The germline V gene has CDR1 SEHNR and CDR2 FQNEAQ (reference sequence). The CDR3, as DNA: TGTGCCAGCAGCTTAGAAGCGGGCCTTAACTTC. This translates into CASSLEAGLNF.

V gene TRBV7-3 combines with J gene TRBJ2-2; the D is unclear. Trimming took off 2 bases at V and 8 bases at J, with 9 bases between the two ends. Germline lookup yields CDR1 SGHTA and CDR2 FQGTGA. The CDR3 extends over 13 amino acids. CDR3 amino acids: CASSLEVRGELFF. The DNA of the CDR3 is TGTGCCAGCAGCTTAGAGGTCCGGGGGGAGCTGTTTTTT.

Many counts were recorded for this clonotype. V and J are TRBV11-2 and TRBJ2-3; 10 bases are a match to TRBD2. The CDR3 length is 15 residues. Trimming removed 1 base from V and 12 bases from J; junction bases left unmatched: 10. Germline CDR1 reads SGHAT; CDR2 reads FQNNGV. Here the CDR3 DNA reads TGTGCCAGCAGCTTAGGTGGCTGGCTAGCGGGGGATCAGTATTTT. It specifies CASSLGGWLAGDQYF.

V gene TRBV15 combines with J gene TRBJ2-7, with a tentative D call TRBD2 (5 bases). V was cut by 3 bases and J by 0 bases, with 12 bases left in between. CDR3 length equals 15 residues. CDR1 is LNHNV and CDR2 is YYDKDF in the germline V gene (reference sequence). The CDR3 reads CATSRGLASSYEQYF. CDR3 bases: TGTGCCACCAGCAGGGGGTTAGCGTCCTCCTACGAGCAGTACTTC.

J is TRBJ2-3 and V is TRBV2; D remains unclear. Trimming left V 1 base short and J 5 bases short, with 10 bases between. Germline-derived CDR1 and CDR2 are SNHLY and FYNNEI. The CDR3 totals 14 residues. DNA for the CDR3: TGTGCCAGCAGTGAAGAGGCTGGTGGAGATACGCAGTATTTT. Amino acid sequence: CASSEEAGGDTQYF.

The rearrangement joins TRBV2 to TRBJ1-1, with TRBD1 matching over 7 bases. The J segment lost 3 bases and the V segment lost 6 bases, leaving 10 bases of the junction unmatched. CDR1 SNHLY and CDR2 FYNNEI come from the germline V gene. The CDR3 length is 15 residues. CDR3 DNA sequence: TGTGCCAGCAGACCGGGTAGAGGGACAGACACTGAAGCTTTCTTT. Encoded protein: CASRPGRGTDTEAFF.

This clonotype has only one observation. J is TRBJ2-1 and V is TRBV10-2, with 9 bases lining up with TRBD1. CDR3 size: 17 residues. With V trimmed by 2 bases and J by 2 bases, 7 bases remained unmatched. Germline CDR1 is WSHSY and CDR2 is SAAADI. DNA of the CDR3: TGCGCCAGCAGTGAGCCGAGAGGGACAGGGCCCTACAATGAGCAGTTCTTC. Its translation: CASSEPRGTGPYNEQFF.

This clonotype was seen repeatedly, ten times or more. The V call is TRBV7-6, the J call TRBJ2-7, with D perhaps TRBD2 (6 bases). The germline V gene has CDR1 SGHVS and CDR2 FNYEAQ. There are 15 residues in the CDR3. Deletions cut 1 base from V and 0 bases from J, with 10 bases between. The CDR3 DNA is TGTGCCAGCAGCTTAGAGGTAGCGGACTCCTACGAGCAGTACTTC. It encodes CASSLEVADSYEQYF.

This clonotype came up many times. This chain links TRBV7-6 with TRBJ2-1; 7 positions agree with TRBD1. The CDR3 is made up of 17 amino acids. Germline CDR1 is SGHVS and CDR2 is FNYEAQ. V lost 5 bases to trimming and J lost 4 bases; unmatched junction nucleotides: 14. The CDR3 DNA reads TGTGCCAGCAGCACCGGACAGGCCCCTAACCCTTACAATGAGCAGTTCTTC. This encodes CASSTGQAPNPYNEQFF.

This clonotype was detected a few times. Written as DNA, the CDR3 is TGTGCCAGCAGCCAACCGGGGGGAGTCAATGAGCAGTTCTTC. Translation: CASSQPGGVNEQFF. The chain uses TRBV7-9 and TRBJ2-1; 7 bases map to TRBD2. The CDR3 runs to 14 residues. With V trimmed by 5 bases and J by 6 bases, 7 bases remained unmatched. Germline assignment: CDR1 SEHNR and CDR2 FQNEAQ (reference sequence). The full variable domain, its missing parts supplied by reference TRBV7-9 and TRBJ2-1, is DTGVSQNPRHKITKRGQNVTFRCDPISEHNRLYWYRQTLGQGPEFLTYFQNEAQLEKSRLLSDRFSAERPKGSFSTLEIQRTEQGDSAMYLCASSQPGGVNEQFFGPGTRLTVL.

This clonotype has a handful of counts. This chain links TRBV5-8 with TRBJ1-1; D might be TRBD1 (5 bases). The germline V gene encodes CDR1 SGHTS and CDR2 YDEGEE. The CDR3 is made up of 15 amino acids. With 1 base removed from V and 0 bases from J, the gap between germline ends came to 10 bases. The CDR3 spells CASSLLGTMNTEAFF. CDR3 nucleotides: TGTGCCAGCAGCTTGCTAGGGACCATGAACACTGAAGCTTTCTTT.

This clonotype was detected a few times. The chain joins TRBV7-9 to TRBJ1-1; D might be TRBD1 (5 bases). Germline-derived CDR1 and CDR2 are SEHNR and FQNEAQ (reference sequence). Trimming removed 4 bases at V and 4 bases at J, with 16 bases between. The CDR3 length is 15 residues. In DNA, the CDR3 is TGTGCCAGCAGCTCAGGGCGGGGAGGGAGCACTGAAGCTTTCTTT. Its translation is CASSSGRGGSTEAFF. The full variable domain, its missing parts supplied by reference TRBV7-9 and TRBJ1-1, is DTGVSQNPRHKITKRGQNVTFRCDPISEHNRLYWYRQTLGQGPEFLTYFQNEAQLEKSRLLSDRFSAERPKGSFSTLEIQRTEQGDSAMYLCASSSGRGGSTEAFFGQGTRLTVV.

The V call is TRBV27, the J call TRBJ1-2; TRBD1 is a possible D gene (6 bases). In germline, CDR1 is MNHEY, CDR2 SMNVEV (reference sequence). The CDR3 extends over 13 amino acids. The germline V and J ends were trimmed by 8 bases and 4 bases, with 14 bases remaining between them. CDR3 in DNA: TGTGCCAGCGCCGAGAACAGGGCCTATGGCTACACCTTC. Its translation is CASAENRAYGYTF.

The rearrangement links TRBV6-8 to TRBJ2-1; D is possibly TRBD1 (5 bases). Trimming took 3 bases from V and 6 from J, leaving 12 bases between them. Germline CDR1 is MNHGY and CDR2 is SAAAGT. This CDR3 has 14 residues. The CDR3 region is CASSYQGNSNEQFF. The CDR3 DNA reads as TGTGCCAGCAGTTATCAGGGTAATAGCAATGAGCAGTTCTTC.

The chain is built from TRBV7-9 and TRBJ2-1, with D perhaps TRBD1 (5 bases). CDR1 and CDR2 (germline): SEHNR, FQNEAQ (reference sequence). The CDR3 contains 17 residues. Trimming stripped 2 bases from V and 0 bases from J, with 14 bases between. This chain's CDR3 is CASSLRGETFSYNEQFF. CDR3 sequence (DNA): TGTGCCAGCAGCTTAAGGGGCGAGACTTTCTCCTACAATGAGCAGTTCTTC.

This clonotype showed up just a few times. CDR3 nucleotide sequence: TGTGCCAGCAGCCTGGACAGGGGGGTGGAAAAACTGTTTTTT. This translates into CASSLDRGVEKLFF. The J gene is TRBJ1-4, the V gene TRBV5-8; 10 bases fit TRBD1. The CDR3 has 14 residues. V lost 4 bases and J lost 8; bases outside the gene matches: 5. Germline CDR1 SGHTS, CDR2 YDEGEE.

For this clonotype: A read error may account for a junction end that differs from germline. This sequence joins TRBV7-6 and TRBJ2-3; D possibly uses TRBD1 or TRBD2 (6 bases each). This CDR3 comprises 16 residues. Per the germline V gene, CDR1 is SGHVS and CDR2 is FNYEAQ. In DNA, the CDR3 is TGTGCTAGCAGCGTAGAACGGCGCGGGGACACAGATATGCAGTATTTT. Protein product: CASSVERRGDTDMQYF.

The chain recombines TRBV12-3 or TRBV12-4 with TRBJ2-1; the D is unclear. The CDR3 contains 14 residues. The germline V and J ends were trimmed by 7 bases and 5 bases, with 15 bases remaining between them. The CDR3 sequence: CASTPSTEHNEQFF. The CDR3 nucleotides are TGTGCCAGCACCCCTTCGACCGAACACAATGAGCAGTTCTTC.

This chain joins TRBV6-2 or TRBV6-3 and TRBJ2-7; 10 nucleotides align to TRBD2. The CDR3 contains 17 residues. Trimming at V came to 2 bases and at J to 5 bases, leaving 12 bases not matched to a gene. Germline values: CDR1 MNHEY, CDR2 SVGEGT. The CDR3 nucleotides read TGTGCCAGCAGTTACGGCACTAGCGGGGTGGAGACCCACGAGCAGTACGTC. It is translated as CASSYGTSGVETHEQYV.

There are a few counts of this clonotype. The chain joins TRBV24-1 to TRBJ2-3; either TRBD1 or TRBD2 may fit D (5 bases each). CDR3 size: 17 residues. The germline V gene has CDR1 KGHDR and CDR2 SFDVKD. Between the trimmed V and J ends, which lost 5 bases and 1 base, there was a span of 18 bases. The CDR3 sequence: CATSVGTAGLGTDTQYF. CDR3 nucleotide sequence: TGTGCCACCAGTGTCGGGACCGCCGGGTTAGGCACAGATACGCAGTATTTT.